This TCR beta chain was observed in a study of response to subunit inactivated influenza vaccine. Study-level points and caveats: Authors suggested few new T cells are recruited by each seasonal influenza vaccination.

The CDR3 covers 14 residues. Germline V gives CDR1 DFQATT, CDR2 SNEGSKA (reference sequence). Losses at the gene ends were 6 bases for V and 3 bases for J; bases not matched to a gene: 3. With respect to this clonotype: The antigen remains undetermined.

MiXCR, applied by TCRdb to the RT-PCR reads, yields one record per CDR3 protein. The sample lists roughly 570,000 distinct CDR3 sequences; around 13% were seen once. This clonotype was sampled from a man aged 50-60 years who received an inactivated influenza vaccine. The source material was PBMCs from blood, sampled 11 to 12 days after vaccination. V is TRBV20-1 and J is TRBJ2-5; 14 nucleotides match TRBD2. CDR3 nucleotide sequence: TGCAGTGCCGGGACTAGCGGGAGAAAAGAGACCCAGTACTTC. Its translation: CSAGTSGRKETQYF.